This is a list of T cell receptor beta chains from one sample in a study of blood T cell repertoires in COVID-19. TCRdb's table, derived via immunoSEQ multiplex PCR, lists solely in-frame clones and lacks some. The sample lists around 140,000 clones, roughly 88% occurring once. The source material was peripheral blood. The source is a man in his 60s with active or convalescent COVID-19. CDR3s include the opening cysteine and the closing phenylalanine or tryptophan. Fields, in order: D gene, V gene, CDR3 protein. D genes are given only for firm matches.

d_gene: -
v_gene: TRBV6-2/TRBV6-3
CDR3aa: CASSDARGGYTF

d_gene: -
v_gene: TRBV3-1/TRBV3-2
CDR3aa: CASSHALGGRTDTQYF

d_gene: TRBD2
v_gene: TRBV7-2
CDR3aa: CASSLGSGSNNEQFF

d_gene: TRBD2
v_gene: TRBV10-3
CDR3aa: CAISGDFSGSDEQFF

d_gene: -
v_gene: TRBV7-2
CDR3aa: CASSPTGQIGGGELFF

d_gene: -
v_gene: TRBV12-3/TRBV12-4
CDR3aa: CASSLRSLNEQFF

d_gene: -
v_gene: TRBV6-5
CDR3aa: CASTGTRVQPQHF

d_gene: -
v_gene: TRBV6-2/TRBV6-3
CDR3aa: CASSSQPAGNTEAFF

d_gene: -
v_gene: TRBV5-6
CDR3aa: CASSRDDYGYTF

d_gene: -
v_gene: TRBV6-5
CDR3aa: CASSYSNRANEKLFF

d_gene: TRBD1
v_gene: TRBV7-2
CDR3aa: CASSLERGLAVREQFF

d_gene: -
v_gene: TRBV18
CDR3aa: CASSPLSGGTFF

d_gene: -
v_gene: TRBV9
CDR3aa: CASSVSGTLGYGYTF

d_gene: TRBD1
v_gene: TRBV11-3
CDR3aa: CASSLNGQGNTDTQYF

d_gene: TRBD1
v_gene: TRBV28
CDR3aa: CASSPDRAQETQYF

d_gene: TRBD1
v_gene: TRBV23-1
CDR3aa: CASSQLKGDRERHGYTF

d_gene: TRBD1
v_gene: TRBV18
CDR3aa: CASSPGQGGTEAFF

d_gene: TRBD1
v_gene: TRBV11-3
CDR3aa: CASSEDRDGYGYTF

d_gene: -
v_gene: TRBV29-1
CDR3aa: CSVTDMNTEAFF

d_gene: -
v_gene: TRBV19
CDR3aa: CASRDRPNTEAFF

d_gene: TRBD1
v_gene: TRBV6-5
CDR3aa: CASSDRDPNTEAFF

d_gene: -
v_gene: TRBV25-1
CDR3aa: CASSDQGTSDGYTF

d_gene: TRBD2
v_gene: TRBV5-1
CDR3aa: CASSLVDGRRTGELFF

d_gene: -
v_gene: TRBV11-3
CDR3aa: CASSPDTYQETQYF

d_gene: -
v_gene: TRBV30
CDR3aa: CAWSPRATNEKLFF

d_gene: TRBD2
v_gene: TRBV2
CDR3aa: CASSPSTSGGPGEQYF

d_gene: TRBD2
v_gene: TRBV4-1
CDR3aa: CASSPGTSGGHSSYEQYF

d_gene: TRBD1
v_gene: TRBV3-1/TRBV3-2
CDR3aa: CASKTGAGNTIYF